These T cell receptor beta chains were read from a single sample in a study of cytotoxic CD8 clonotypes in ibrutinib-treated CLL. Data came from immunoSEQ multiplex PCR; TCRdb stores just in-frame clones and leaves some out. Here the sample spans under 300,000 clones, approximately 76% being singletons. Material: PBMCs, obtained at disease progression, from a patient treated with ibrutinib. These receptors were collected from a human donor with chronic lymphocytic leukemia. The CDR3 runs from the conserved cysteine through the conserved F or W. The D gene is left open where the match is weak. Clone size appears in some rows only: once, few, many, or a class for an expanded clone.

>few|TRBJ2-7|TRBV18|.
CASSPPGLPYEQYF
TGTGCCAGCTCACCACCCGGGTTACCCTACGAGCAGTACTTC
>.|TRBJ2-6|TRBV4-1|.
CASSPGRGLSGANVLTF
TGCGCCAGCAGCCCCGGTAGGGGCCTCTCTGGGGCCAACGTCCTGACTTTC
>.|TRBJ1-5|TRBV11-2|.
CASSLGLGQPQHF
TGTGCCAGCAGCTTAGGGTTGGGTCAGCCCCAGCATTTT
>.|TRBJ2-1|TRBV2|.
CATLTGSYNEQFF
TGTGCCACCCTGACAGGTTCCTACAATGAGCAGTTCTTC
>once|TRBJ2-3|TRBV28|TRBD2
CASGGGGTQYF
TGTGCCAGCGGCGGGGGGGGTACGCAGTATTTT
>once|TRBJ2-7|TRBV10-2|.
CASSELDSLSYEQYF
TGCGCCAGCAGTGAGCTGGACAGTTTATCCTACGAGCAGTACTTC
>.|TRBJ1-5|TRBV10-2|.
CASSETGINQPQHF
TGCGCCAGCAGTGAGACAGGGATCAATCAGCCCCAGCATTTT
>.|TRBJ2-7|TRBV18|.
CASSPRDRPSYEQYF
TGTGCCAGCTCACCACGAGACAGGCCATCCTACGAGCAGTACTTC
>.|TRBJ2-1|TRBV7-4|.
CASSFTGINEQFF
TGTGCCAGCAGCTTCACAGGGATCAATGAGCAGTTCTTC
>.|TRBJ1-2|TRBV14|.
CASSQGGAFYGYTF
TGTGCCAGCAGCCAAGGCGGCGCATTCTATGGCTACACCTTC
>.|TRBJ2-1|TRBV7-3|.
CASSPWGGASLGDEQFF
TGTGCCAGCAGCCCCTGGGGGGGCGCGAGTTTGGGGGATGAGCAGTTCTTC
>.|TRBJ1-1|TRBV20-1|.
CRLRNTEAFF
TGCAGGCTAAGGAACACTGAAGCTTTCTTT
>.|TRBJ1-3|TRBV21-1|.
CASSKEGIGSTGPHNPSGNTIYF
TGTGCCAGCAGCAAGGAAGGAATAGGCTCTACAGGTCCTCATAACCCCTCTGGAAACACCATATATTTT
>.|TRBJ1-1|TRBV10-3|.
CAINKGWDTEAFF
TGTGCCATCAACAAGGGTTGGGACACTGAAGCTTTCTTT
>once|TRBJ2-1|TRBV29-1|.
CSVEDRNEQFF
TGCAGCGTTGAAGATAGAAATGAGCAGTTCTTC
>few|TRBJ1-2|TRBV6-5|TRBD1
CASRPGTGAGGYTF
TGTGCCAGCAGACCCGGGACAGGGGCAGGGGGCTACACCTTC
>.|TRBJ1-1|TRBV15|.
CATSNPRRNTEAFF
TGTGCCACCAGCAATCCTCGGAGGAACACTGAAGCTTTCTTT
>.|TRBJ2-5|TRBV29-1|.
CSVESGSETQYF
TGCAGCGTTGAAAGTGGGTCGGAGACCCAGTACTTC
>.|TRBJ2-5|TRBV18|.
CASSPTSLSRETQYF
TGTGCCAGCTCACCCACCTCCCTCTCTCGGGAGACCCAGTACTTC
>.|TRBJ2-2|TRBV6-5|TRBD2
CASSPRLAAGELFF
TGTGCCAGCAGTCCGAGACTAGCCGCCGGGGAGCTGTTTTTT
>.|TRBJ2-7|TRBV11-2|TRBD1
CASSSGTGAYEQYF
TGTGCCAGCAGCTCCGGGACAGGGGCTTACGAGCAGTACTTC
>.|TRBJ2-5|TRBV19|TRBD2
CASSMGLAGGLETQYF
TGTGCCAGTAGTATGGGACTAGCGGGAGGTCTTGAGACCCAGTACTTC
>.|TRBJ2-7|TRBV19|.
CASSITGTLSYEQYF
TGTGCCAGTAGTATCACGGGGACCCTCTCCTACGAGCAGTACTTC
>.|TRBJ1-2|TRBV9|.
CASSVPPPPGGPKNYGYTF
TGTGCCAGCAGCGTACCTCCCCCTCCCGGGGGGCCTAAAAACTATGGCTACACCTTC
>.|TRBJ2-5|TRBV18|.
CASSLRPDKLQETQYF
TGTGCCAGCTCACTAAGACCCGACAAACTCCAAGAGACCCAGTACTTC
>.|TRBJ2-7|TRBV11-2|.
CASSLAPYEQYF
TGTGCCAGCAGTCTAGCCCCTTACGAGCAGTACTTC
>.|TRBJ1-1|TRBV29-1|.
CSVEGPSLGAFF
TGCAGCGTTGAAGGCCCTTCCCTGGGAGCTTTCTTT
>few|TRBJ2-7|TRBV27|TRBD1
CASRLTLRQGRYEQYF
TGTGCCAGCAGATTAACCCTCAGACAGGGAAGGTACGAGCAGTACTTC
>.|TRBJ2-2|TRBV6-6|.
CASRPGTSGELFF
TGTGCCAGCAGACCCGGGACATCCGGGGAGCTGTTTTTT
>.|TRBJ1-5|TRBV5-4|.
CASSLGPGTDNQPQHF
TGTGCCAGCAGCTTGGGCCCCGGGACGGACAATCAGCCCCAGCATTTT
>.|TRBJ1-4|TRBV18|.
CASSPMAGLANEKLFF
TGTGCCAGCTCCCCAATGGCGGGGCTAGCTAATGAAAAACTGTTTTTT
>.|TRBJ2-3|TRBV10-3|.
CAISEPNFGQDRLTDTQYF
TGTGCCATCAGTGAGCCGAATTTCGGTCAGGACAGACTCACAGATACGCAGTATTTT
>.|TRBJ2-2|TRBV7-6|.
CASSLVSGGAGELFF
TGTGCCAGCAGCTTAGTTTCGGGGGGCGCCGGGGAGCTGTTTTTT
>.|TRBJ1-1|TRBV7-9|.
CASSLALGWTEAFF
TGTGCCAGCAGCTTAGCCTTGGGATGGACTGAAGCTTTCTTT
>.|TRBJ1-1|TRBV29-1|.
CSVEKNTEAFF
TGCAGCGTTGAGAAGAACACTGAAGCTTTCTTT
>.|TRBJ1-2|TRBV7-6|.
CASPTGWNYGYTF
TGTGCCAGCCCGACAGGCTGGAACTATGGCTACACCTTC
>.|TRBJ1-5|TRBV29-1|.
CSVGDGDQPQHF
TGCAGCGTTGGGGACGGGGACCAGCCCCAGCATTTT
>.|TRBJ2-7|TRBV18|.
CASSSADPYEQCF
TGTGCCAGCTCGTCAGCCGACCCCTACGAGCAGTGCTTC
>.|TRBJ1-2|TRBV7-2|.
CASTLRGEIGYTF
TGTGCCAGCACCTTACGGGGGGAGATTGGCTACACCTTC
>.|TRBJ1-5|TRBV4-1|.
CASSQGSNQPQHF
TGCGCCAGCAGCCAAGGTAGCAATCAGCCCCAGCATTTT
>few|TRBJ1-1|TRBV7-2|.
CASSLVVGGTEAFF
TGTGCCAGCAGCTTAGTTGTGGGGGGCACTGAAGCTTTCTTT
>.|TRBJ1-1|TRBV2|.
CASSVNRGRNTEAFF
TGTGCCAGCAGTGTCAACCGCGGACGGAACACTGAAGCTTTCTTT
>.|TRBJ2-4|TRBV9|.
CASSPGTGLGIQYF
TGTGCCAGCAGCCCCGGGACCGGCCTGGGCATTCAGTACTTC
>once|TRBJ1-4|TRBV9|.
CASSVGAATNEKLFF
TGTGCCAGCAGCGTAGGGGCAGCAACTAATGAAAAACTGTTTTTT
>.|TRBJ2-7|TRBV7-6|TRBD1
CASSLVQGASYEQYF
TGTGCCAGCAGCTTAGTGCAGGGGGCTTCCTACGAGCAGTACTTC
>.|TRBJ2-5|TRBV2|TRBD2
CASSASRGGGQETQYF
TGTGCCAGCAGCGCCTCCCGGGGCGGGGGGCAAGAGACCCAGTACTTC
>few|TRBJ2-1|TRBV9|.
CASSVDPLGGPLYNEQFF
TGTGCCAGCAGCGTAGATCCGCTGGGGGGCCCCCTCTACAATGAGCAGTTCTTC
>.|TRBJ2-5|TRBV6-5|TRBD2
CASSPSGRAETQYF
TGTGCCAGCAGTCCTAGCGGGAGGGCCGAGACCCAGTACTTC